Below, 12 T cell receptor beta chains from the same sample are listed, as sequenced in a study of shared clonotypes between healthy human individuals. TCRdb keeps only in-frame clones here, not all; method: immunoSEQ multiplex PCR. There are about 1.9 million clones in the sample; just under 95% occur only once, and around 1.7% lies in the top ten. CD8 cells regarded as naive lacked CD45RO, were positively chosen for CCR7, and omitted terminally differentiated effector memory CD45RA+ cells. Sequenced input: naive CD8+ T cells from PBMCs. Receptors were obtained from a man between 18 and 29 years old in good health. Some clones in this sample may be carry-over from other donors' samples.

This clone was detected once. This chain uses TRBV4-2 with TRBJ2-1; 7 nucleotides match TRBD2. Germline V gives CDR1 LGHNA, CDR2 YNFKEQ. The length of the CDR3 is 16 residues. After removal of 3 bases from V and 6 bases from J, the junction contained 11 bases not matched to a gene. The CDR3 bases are TGTGCCAGCAGCCACGCTGCTAGCGGAGATCGCAATGAGCAGTTCTTC. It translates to CASSHAASGDRNEQFF.

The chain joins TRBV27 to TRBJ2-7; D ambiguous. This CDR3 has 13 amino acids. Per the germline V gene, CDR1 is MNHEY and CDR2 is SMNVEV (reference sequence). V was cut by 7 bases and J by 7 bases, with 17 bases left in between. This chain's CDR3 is CASTPTFLGEQYF. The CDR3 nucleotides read TGTGCCAGCACCCCGACCTTCCTGGGAGAGCAGTACTTC.

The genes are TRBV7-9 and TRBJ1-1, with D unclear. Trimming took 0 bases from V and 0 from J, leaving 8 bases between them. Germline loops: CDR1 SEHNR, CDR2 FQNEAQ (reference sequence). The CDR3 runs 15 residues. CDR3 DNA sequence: TGTGCCAGCAGCTTAGCCACAAACTTGAACACTGAAGCTTTCTTT. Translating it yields CASSLATNLNTEAFF.

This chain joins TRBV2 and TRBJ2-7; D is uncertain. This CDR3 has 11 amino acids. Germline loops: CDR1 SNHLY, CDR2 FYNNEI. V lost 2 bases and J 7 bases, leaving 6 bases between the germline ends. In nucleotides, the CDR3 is TGTGCCAGCAGTGAACCACTTGAGCAGTACTTC. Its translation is CASSEPLEQYF.

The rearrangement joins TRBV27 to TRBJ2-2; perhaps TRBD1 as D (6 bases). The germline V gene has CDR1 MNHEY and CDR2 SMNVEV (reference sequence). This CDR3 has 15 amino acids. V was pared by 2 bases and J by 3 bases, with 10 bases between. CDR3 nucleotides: TGTGCCAGCAGTTTAGTGGGACACTACACCGGGGAGCTGTTTTTT. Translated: CASSLVGHYTGELFF.

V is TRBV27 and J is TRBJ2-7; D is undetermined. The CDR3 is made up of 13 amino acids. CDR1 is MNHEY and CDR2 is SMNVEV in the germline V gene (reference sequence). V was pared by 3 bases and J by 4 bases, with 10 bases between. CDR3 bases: TGTGCCAGCAGTTTTTTGCATGATTACGAGCAGTACTTC. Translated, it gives CASSFLHDYEQYF.

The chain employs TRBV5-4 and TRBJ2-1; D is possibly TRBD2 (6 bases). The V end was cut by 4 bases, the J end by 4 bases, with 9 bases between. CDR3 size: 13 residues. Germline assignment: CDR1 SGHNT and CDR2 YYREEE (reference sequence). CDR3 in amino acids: CASSERAYNEQFF. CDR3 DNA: TGTGCCAGCAGCGAGCGGGCTTACAATGAGCAGTTCTTC.

CDR3 amino acids: CASSWGLAEINEQFF. CDR3 nucleotide sequence: TGTGCCAGCAGCTGGGGACTAGCGGAAATCAATGAGCAGTTCTTC. The V gene is TRBV7-9, the J gene TRBJ2-1, with TRBD2 matching over 11 bases. CDR3 size: 15 residues. Germline V CDR1 and CDR2: SEHNR, FQNEAQ (reference sequence). Trimming took 4 bases from V and 6 from J; bases not matched to a gene: 5.

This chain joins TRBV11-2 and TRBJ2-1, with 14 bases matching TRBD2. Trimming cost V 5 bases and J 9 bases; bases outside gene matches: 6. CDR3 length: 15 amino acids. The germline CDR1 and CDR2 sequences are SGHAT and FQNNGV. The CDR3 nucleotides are TGTGCCAGCAGCCCCACCGGGACTAGCGGGAGTGAGCAGTTCTTC. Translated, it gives CASSPTGTSGSEQFF.

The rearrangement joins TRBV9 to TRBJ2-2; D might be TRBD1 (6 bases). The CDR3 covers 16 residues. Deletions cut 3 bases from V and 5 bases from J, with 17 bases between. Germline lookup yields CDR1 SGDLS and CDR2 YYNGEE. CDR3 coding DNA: TGTGCCAGCAGCGATCACATCGACAGGCTGACCGGGGAGCTGTTTTTT. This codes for CASSDHIDRLTGELFF.

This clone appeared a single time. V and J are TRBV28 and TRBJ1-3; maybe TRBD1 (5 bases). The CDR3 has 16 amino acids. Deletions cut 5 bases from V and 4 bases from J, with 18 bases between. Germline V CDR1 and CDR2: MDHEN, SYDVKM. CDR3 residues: CASSPHRLGGGNTIYF. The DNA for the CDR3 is TGTGCCAGCAGTCCCCACCGCCTGGGGGGGGGAAACACCATATATTTT.

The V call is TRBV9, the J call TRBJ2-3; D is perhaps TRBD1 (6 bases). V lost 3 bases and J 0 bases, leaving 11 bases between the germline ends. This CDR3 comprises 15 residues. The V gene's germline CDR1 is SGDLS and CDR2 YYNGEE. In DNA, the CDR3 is TGTGCCAGCAGCGCAGACAGGTATAGCACAGATACGCAGTATTTT. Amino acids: CASSADRYSTDTQYF.